The subject of this entry is one TCR beta chain. Its antigen is currently unknown. The TCR library protocol was used to attach unique molecular identifiers. These identifiers were attached to individual cDNA molecules. In TCRdb, the 5' RACE reads were re-called with MiXCR into one record per CDR3 protein. The sample contains around 80,000 distinct CDR3 sequences, about 12% of which appear only once. This specimen belongs to a study of early T cells in non-severe SARS-CoV-2 infection. General study results and limits: Anti-spike CD8 responses were favored by VDJdb matching, which missed private and CD4 specificities.

Deletions cut 3 bases from V and 11 bases from J, with 18 bases between. This CDR3 spans 13 amino acids. Per the germline V gene, CDR1 is GTSNPN and CDR2 is SVGIG (reference sequence). The sample was whole blood. The receptor was isolated from an adult who was a healthcare worker with PCR-confirmed SARS-CoV-2 infection or an uninfected control (not recorded which). This chain links TRBV30 with TRBJ2-3; perhaps TRBD1 as D (6 bases). CDR3 sequence (DNA): TGTGCCTGGAGGTGGACAGACGTACGACAGCAGTATTTT. Residues: CAWRWTDVRQQYF.